The entry below gives a single T cell receptor beta chain sequence along with its context. This sample was taken from a study of radiotherapy plus CTLA-4 blockade in lung cancer. The V segment lost 5 bases and the J segment 4 bases; nucleotides outside the gene matches: 6. The germline V gene has CDR1 MNHNS and CDR2 SASEGT. The length of the CDR3 is 15 residues. Assay used: immunoSEQ multiplex PCR; TCRdb lists only in-frame clones, some missing. The sample has about 70,000 clones, 60% to 80% seen once. V is TRBV6-1 and J is TRBJ1-1, with TRBD1 matching 11 bases. Sequencing used peripheral blood, obtained from a patient treated with radiotherapy plus ipilimumab. The source is a human donor with non-small cell lung cancer whose response to radiotherapy plus ipilimumab could not be evaluated. Some clones in this sample may be carry-over from other donors' samples. The DNA of the CDR3 is TGTGCCAGCAGTTCTCCGGACAGGGGGCTCACTGAAGCTTTCTTT. It translates to CASSSPDRGLTEAFF.